Listed below are T cell receptor beta chains from one sample, sequenced in a study of blood T cells in healthy people across ages. Each CDR3 protein is one row after TCRdb ran MiXCR on the 5' RACE reads. This sample yields hundreds of thousands of distinct CDR3 sequences, of which about 56% are seen a single time; roughly 26% belongs to the top ten. The sample consisted of blood. All receptors derive from a man aged 40-55 years in good health. CDR3s leave out the opening cysteine and the closing phenylalanine or tryptophan. Each record gives: CDR3 length, J gene, V gene, CDR3 protein.

14	TRBJ2-1	TRBV13	ASSLEQGASLNEQF
12	TRBJ2-7	TRBV20-1	SARDFADPYEQY
12	-	TRBV2	ASRLTRAAYEQY
11	TRBJ2-1	TRBV21-1	ASSRRTAEDLF
14	TRBJ2-7	TRBV28	ASSLSNRDGSYEQY
11	TRBJ2-7	TRBV25-1	ASSEAGTTEQY
14	TRBJ2-7	TRBV2	TSSLTTGTGSYEQY
14	TRBJ2-5	TRBV20-1	SARDRLAGLQETQY
14	TRBJ2-7	TRBV20-1	SARDPSGGSYYEQY
11	TRBJ2-1	TRBV10-3	AISRSSYNEQF
12	TRBJ1-2	TRBV10-3	AISETGSNYGYT
13	TRBJ2-5	TRBV7-9	ASSPDGAVGETQY
16	-	TRBV4-2	ASSQDGASGVAGETQY
11	TRBJ1-2	TRBV14	ASSQDLVFGYT
13	TRBJ2-5	TRBV20-1	SATGLAGVQETQY
12	TRBJ2-5	TRBV24-1	ATSGQGGDNEQY
14	TRBJ1-2	TRBV7-9	ASSLNGDRGLYGYT
12	TRBJ2-1	TRBV11-3	ASSVSGGNNEQF
16	TRBJ2-1	TRBV20-1	SAREPGGTGSHYNEQF
18	-	TRBV6-2/TRBV6-3	ARPCGTRDKAGGLVYEQY
11	TRBJ2-1	TRBV30	AWAGGNYNEQF
14	TRBJ2-7	TRBV28	ASTPETGGISYEQY
14	TRBJ2-1	TRBV20-1	SAPPPLAGGSNEQF
12	TRBJ2-6	TRBV29-1	SVEEGSGANVLT
11	TRBJ2-3	TRBV5-6	ASSLYGGDFQY
10	TRBJ1-1	TRBV5-1	ASSLSTEEAF
11	TRBJ2-2	TRBV28	ASIRAVTGELF
13	TRBJ1-6	TRBV7-2	ASSLFGGENSPLH
15	TRBJ2-7	TRBV11-1	ASSPSGAGTGAYEQY
13	TRBJ2-7	TRBV11-2	ASSPRGRLPYEQY
13	TRBJ1-6	TRBV20-1	SAKTGISYNSPLH
12	TRBJ2-5	TRBV9	ASSVGPRGETQY
15	-	TRBV7-2	ASSLGTSGSPSYEQY
9	TRBJ1-2	TRBV20-1	SAVTEYGYT
13	TRBJ1-6	TRBV5-4	ASSFGQGQGSPLH
13	TRBJ1-5	TRBV4-2	ASSQELWGNQPQH
13	TRBJ2-3	TRBV4-1	ASSQDIATTDTQY
14	TRBJ2-1	TRBV7-2	ASSDRAGTGNNEQF
16	TRBJ2-4	TRBV4-1	ASSALPGLAGGGNIQY
12	TRBJ1-5	TRBV20-1	SAQNMRSDQPQH
10	-	TRBV18	ASSQAEGEQY
13	TRBJ1-4	TRBV18	ASSPQPYTNEKLF
11	TRBJ1-4	TRBV11-3	ASSVQRNEKLF
12	TRBJ2-2	TRBV2	ASSQNADTGELF
14	TRBJ2-1	TRBV4-1	ASSQDEWGLQEEQF
11	TRBJ2-7	TRBV14	ASSQASGREEY
15	TRBJ1-2	TRBV5-1	ASSPGVGTGGNYGYT
13	TRBJ1-2	TRBV9	ASSDHTPADYGYT
15	TRBJ2-1	TRBV6-2/TRBV6-3	ASSHRTSGTSYNEQF
11	TRBJ1-6	TRBV20-1	SAPDIGNSPLH
10	TRBJ1-1	TRBV18	ASSLKSTEAF
18	TRBJ1-2	TRBV5-1	ASSSGIGIGTGVRKYGYT
15	TRBJ2-5	TRBV28	ASSLLGGRGEQETQY
13	TRBJ1-2	TRBV6-2/TRBV6-3	ASSYSVGGNYGYT